The rows below give T cell receptor beta chains drawn from one sample of a study of blood T cell repertoires in COVID-19. Here immunoSEQ multiplex PCR was the method, and the copy in TCRdb shows in-frame clones only, minus some. The sample carries about 360,000 clones, nearly 90% recorded once. Sequencing was done on a sample of PBMCs or T cells enriched from blood (not recorded which). Every receptor here comes from a woman aged 40 to 49 with acute COVID-19. CDR3s leave out the opening cysteine and the closing phenylalanine or tryptophan. Clone sizes are given selectively: once, few, many, or a class where the clone is expanded.

TRBJ1-2,TRBV6-1,.,ASSELISWSGYT
TRBJ1-2,TRBV5-4,.,ASSLVGEDYGYT
TRBJ2-3,TRBV13,.,ASSTPRLAGGLATDTQY
TRBJ1-6,TRBV7-9,once,ASSSRDSNSPLH
TRBJ2-1,TRBV30,.,ALDSRGNEQF
TRBJ2-7,TRBV27,.,ASRPGQGAYEQY
TRBJ1-1,TRBV4-2,.,ASSQRTSGDTEAF
TRBJ1-5,TRBV10-3,.,AFQNWDRELNQPQH
TRBJ1-2,TRBV5-4,.,ASSLVRGLHGYT
TRBJ1-2,TRBV11-2,.,ASSLGGLYGYT
TRBJ2-1,TRBV27,.,ASSLRPGQGAYNEQF
TRBJ1-2,TRBV12-3/TRBV12-4,.,ASRPQGRGGYT
TRBJ1-1,TRBV6-1,few,ASSEDRLYTEAF
TRBJ2-5,TRBV19,.,ASSIDRQRETQY
TRBJ1-6,TRBV6-5,.,ASTGQGAGSPLH
TRBJ1-1,TRBV6-5,.,ASSYSIGVNTEAF
TRBJ1-1,TRBV4-2,once,ASSQAWAGAGNTEAF
TRBJ2-5,TRBV14,.,ASSRASLETQY
TRBJ2-3,TRBV5-1,.,ASSLSLGTDTQY
TRBJ1-2,TRBV18,.,ASSLMIQGVGFTGYT
TRBJ2-5,TRBV18,once,ASSPWDRRETQY
TRBJ1-2,TRBV7-9,.,ASSPQGYYGYT
TRBJ2-1,TRBV11-3,.,ASSLGSGGNNEQF
TRBJ1-3,TRBV5-8,few,ASSLGQISSGNTIY
TRBJ1-1,TRBV9,.,ASSPYTGVDTEAF
TRBJ1-1,TRBV10-3,.,AISAGLVTGREGTEAF
TRBJ1-1,TRBV7-9,.,ASSLASVNTEAF
TRBJ1-1,TRBV2,.,ASSEITGTTEAF
TRBJ1-1,TRBV6-5,.,ASRSGGAEAF
TRBJ2-1,TRBV11-3,.,ASSLERNRGEQF
TRBJ1-3,TRBV6-1,few,ASSGPTGTLSGNTIY
TRBJ2-5,TRBV3-1/TRBV3-2,.,ASSRTSDPGTQY
TRBJ2-7,TRBV27,few,ASSSLAEYSYEQY
TRBJ1-4,TRBV6-5,.,ASGIISGKLF
TRBJ2-7,TRBV6-5,.,ASRGTSGGYEQY
TRBJ2-7,TRBV29-1,.,SPGGAGGSYEQY
TRBJ2-3,TRBV5-3,.,ASLALSRDRVTDTQY
TRBJ1-1,TRBV6-5,.,ASALIGTEAF
TRBJ2-7,TRBV7-9,.,ASSLAVGYEQY
TRBJ2-3,TRBV9,few,ASSAGRGWETDTQY
TRBJ2-1,TRBV6-5,.,ASSSTAGEQF
TRBJ1-2,TRBV29-1,.,SVYRNAGGAGEDHGYT
TRBJ1-4,TRBV5-6,.,ASSLYQGANEKLF
TRBJ2-5,TRBV3-1/TRBV3-2,.,ASSHRGRETQY
TRBJ2-3,TRBV5-1,.,ASSSGTVNPDTQY
TRBJ2-7,TRBV4-2,.,ASSQEGLLEQY
TRBJ1-2,TRBV5-4,.,ASSHSTDNYGYT
TRBJ2-2,TRBV5-1,.,ASSWSGENTGELF
TRBJ1-4,TRBV7-8,.,ASSGTGGEKLF
TRBJ1-1,TRBV27,.,ASSPDRGRMNTEAF
TRBJ1-4,TRBV7-9,.,ASSSLDRFATNEKLF
TRBJ2-5,TRBV5-1,.,ASSAGQDQETQY
TRBJ2-1,TRBV2,.,ASSSKTGGNWAEQF
TRBJ1-4,TRBV18,.,ASSFTPTTNEKLF
TRBJ1-4,TRBV6-5,.,ASRRQWRTNEKLF
TRBJ2-2,TRBV21-1,.,ASSKKGQDTGELF
TRBJ2-1,TRBV7-9,.,ASSPGAGVDNEQF